The TCR beta chain described here comes from a study of cytomegalovirus exposure and HLA in healthy donors. V was pared by 6 bases and J by 6 bases, with 16 bases of the junction left unmatched. The CDR3 spans 16 residues. Germline lookup yields CDR1 MNHEY and CDR2 SMNVEV (reference sequence). This clone was seen only a few times. Primers: 60 Vbeta forward and 13 Jbeta reverse. The repertoire was sequenced with immunoSEQ multiplex PCR; TCRdb's copy has only in-frame clones and lacks some. This table has around 97,000 clones, around 82% appearing once. Sequencing was performed on PBMCs. The sequence was obtained from a man between 40 and 49 years old in good health and CMV-seropositive. V gene TRBV27 combines with J gene TRBJ2-7, with 8 nucleotides matching TRBD1. CDR3 sequence: CASSPWSGTGSREQYF. The CDR3 DNA reads TGTGCCAGCAGCCCCTGGTCCGGGACAGGATCCCGCGAGCAGTACTTC.